This T cell receptor (beta chain) was sequenced for a study of T cell responses to AZD1222 COVID-19 vaccine. Broader study findings: The sample set comprised mostly white British donors with more females, and clonal diversity was possibly underestimated. Among AZD1222 vaccinees, only six were seropositive at baseline.

The germline gives CDR1 LNHDA, CDR2 SQIVND (reference sequence). Deletions cut 5 bases from V and 7 bases from J, with 11 bases between. CDR3 length: 12 amino acids. A single count supports this clone. Its antigen remains unidentified. Repertoires were generated with immunoSEQ multiplex PCR, while TCRdb's copy carries only in-frame clones and drops some. The sample carries 110,000 or so clones, roughly nine tenths recorded once. The chain recombines TRBV19 with TRBJ1-2; D may be TRBD1 (6 bases). The specimen comprised peripheral blood, sampled on day 0 of MenACWY control vaccination. This sequence originates from an adult in good health. For the CDR3, the DNA is TGTGCCAGTAGTCCTCCAGGGGCTGGCTACACCTTC. It codes for CASSPPGAGYTF.